A selection of T cell receptor beta chains follows, all from one sample in a study of blood T cell repertoires in COVID-19. Here immunoSEQ multiplex PCR was the method, and the copy in TCRdb shows in-frame clones only, minus some. The profile shows a few hundred thousand clones, roughly 85% of them singletons. Sequenced: PBMCs or T cells enriched from blood (not recorded which). The receptor source for this set is a man aged 35 to 55 who had recovered from COVID-19. Both conserved end residues are part of each CDR3. Part of the rows lack a size; the others show once, few, many or a class for expanded clones.

>TRBV6-5|NA
CASSGLAGGVGEQYF
>TRBV28|NA
CASTLTGGNTYNEQFF
>TRBV24-1|NA
CATSGSPNEQFF
>TRBV18|NA
CASSPSITEYEKLFF
>TRBV5-1|NA
CASGLAGLSYNEQFF
>TRBV5-1|NA
CASSKDNLSYNEQFF
>TRBV27|NA
CASSLSLADSYNEQFF
>TRBV6-1|NA
CASSEAWVQGQETQYF
>TRBV11-3|NA
CASSAQVGQETQYF
>TRBV28|once
CASSLWSGPTGELFF
>TRBV24-1|NA
CATSDTDRGQNEQFF
>TRBV30|NA
CARRDRGPDGYTF
>TRBV21-1|NA
CASSQGLAGDDYNEQFF
>TRBV11-2|NA
CASSFGANEQFF
>TRBV4-3|NA
CASSQDRGGAREQYF
>TRBV28|NA
CASSYGVVKNIQYF
>TRBV2|NA
CASSEGIIGTRSGNEQFF
>TRBV10-3|NA
CAISGPAAEQYF
>TRBV9|once
CASRASGSYEQYF
>TRBV30|many
CAWSQVENSPLHF
>TRBV25-1|few
CASSVGQGLKLFF
>TRBV5-1|NA
CASSLALAGGGYNEQFF
>TRBV27|NA
CASSLSRPGVQTTDTQYF
>TRBV7-9|NA
CASRHGGGDGNEQFF
>TRBV5-5|few
CASSLGLGGELFF
>TRBV4-2|NA
CASSQDQGSPLHF
>TRBV3-1/TRBV3-2|NA
CASSRLAAGELFF
>TRBV5-1|NA
CASSLTREAYNEQFF
>TRBV15|NA
CATSSGTSGRGYEQYF
>TRBV28|NA
CASIKTLDPAVRRNTIYF
>TRBV7-9|NA
CASSLDGRGLMNEQYF
>TRBV7-2|NA
CASSLSETQYF
>TRBV5-1|NA
CASNSREVKDNEQFF
>TRBV19|NA
CASSKTGVQGNTIYF
>TRBV5-4|NA
CASSSDRVVKGEAFF
>TRBV5-5|NA
CASSLAQEKNIQYF
>TRBV14|few
CASSQDARTDFGGYTF
>TRBV21-1|NA
CASLTGGDSYEQYF
>TRBV3-1/TRBV3-2|NA
CASSPGFGASGNTIYF
>TRBV19|NA
CASSNSGTEAFF
>TRBV13|few
CASSLGGDREKTNYGYTF
>TRBV27|few
CASSPTDNEQFF